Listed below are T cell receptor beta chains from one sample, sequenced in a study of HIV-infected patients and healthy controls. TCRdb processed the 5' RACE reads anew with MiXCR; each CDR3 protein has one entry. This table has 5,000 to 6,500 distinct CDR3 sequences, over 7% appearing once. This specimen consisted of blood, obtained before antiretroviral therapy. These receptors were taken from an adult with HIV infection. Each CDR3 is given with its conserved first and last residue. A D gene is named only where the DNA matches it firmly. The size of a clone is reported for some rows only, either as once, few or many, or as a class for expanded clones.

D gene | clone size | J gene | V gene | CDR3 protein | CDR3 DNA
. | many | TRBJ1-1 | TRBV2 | CASTDTVRTTEAFF | TGTGCCAGCACAGACACGGTGAGGACGACTGAAGCTTTCTTT
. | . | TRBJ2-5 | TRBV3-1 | CASSQYQGVETQYF | TGTGCCAGCAGCCAATACCAGGGAGTAGAGACCCAGTACTTC
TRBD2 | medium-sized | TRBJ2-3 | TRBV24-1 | CATSDAGVADTQYF | TGTGCCACCAGCGACGCGGGGGTTGCAGATACGCAGTATTTT
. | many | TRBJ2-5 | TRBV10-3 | CAISVVQGGETQYF | TGTGCCATCAGTGTCGTACAGGGCGGAGAGACCCAGTACTTC
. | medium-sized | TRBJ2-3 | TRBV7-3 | CASSLVPTDTQYF | TGTGCCAGCAGCTTGGTACCAACAGATACGCAGTATTTT
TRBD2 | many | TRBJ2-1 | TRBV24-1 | CATSDSKLTSGGVNEQFF | TGTGCCACCAGTGATTCCAAACTAACTAGCGGGGGGGTCAATGAGCAGTTCTTC
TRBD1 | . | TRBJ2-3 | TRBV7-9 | CASSPQVPGQSRSTDTQYF | TGTGCCAGCAGCCCACAAGTCCCGGGACAGTCTCGGAGCACAGATACGCAGTATTTT
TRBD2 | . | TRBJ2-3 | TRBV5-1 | CASSLAQGGLGTDTQYF | TGCGCCAGCAGCTTGGCTCAAGGAGGACTAGGGACAGATACGCAGTATTTT
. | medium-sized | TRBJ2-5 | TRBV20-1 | CRAGETQYF | TGCAGAGCCGGGGAGACCCAGTACTTC
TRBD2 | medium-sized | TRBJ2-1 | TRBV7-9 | CASSLKAGGPLNYNEQFF | TGTGCCAGCAGCTTAAAGGCGGGAGGCCCGCTTAATTACAATGAGCAGTTCTTC
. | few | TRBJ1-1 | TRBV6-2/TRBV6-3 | CASRDPTRRDAFF | TGTGCCAGCAGAGATCCGACCCGTCGGGACGCTTTCTTT
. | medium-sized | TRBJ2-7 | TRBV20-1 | CSARDSAGAHEQYF | TGCAGTGCTAGAGATTCGGCAGGGGCCCACGAGCAGTACTTC
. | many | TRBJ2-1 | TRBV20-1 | CSATTVPAGNEQFF | TGCAGTGCTACGACGGTCCCGGCGGGGAATGAGCAGTTCTTC
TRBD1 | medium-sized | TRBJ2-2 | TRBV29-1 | CSVVNGQEVGELFF | TGCAGCGTTGTCAACGGACAGGAGGTCGGGGAGCTGTTTTTT
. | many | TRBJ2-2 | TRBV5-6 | CASSRRSGELFF | TGTGCCAGCAGCAGGAGGTCCGGGGAGCTGTTTTTT
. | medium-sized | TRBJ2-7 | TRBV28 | CASGTLARQAEYF | TGTGCCAGCGGGACCCTCGCGAGACAGGCTGAGTACTTC